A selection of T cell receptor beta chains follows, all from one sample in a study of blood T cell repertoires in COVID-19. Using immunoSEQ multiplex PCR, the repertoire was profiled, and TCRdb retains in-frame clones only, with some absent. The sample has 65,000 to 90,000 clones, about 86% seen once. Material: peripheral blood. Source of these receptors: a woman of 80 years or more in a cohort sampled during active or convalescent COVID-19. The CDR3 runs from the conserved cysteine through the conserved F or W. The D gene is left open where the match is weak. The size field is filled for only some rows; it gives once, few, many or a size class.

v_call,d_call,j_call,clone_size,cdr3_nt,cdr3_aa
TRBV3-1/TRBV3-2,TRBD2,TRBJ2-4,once,TGTGCCAGCAGCCAACGGACTAGCGGAAAAAACATTCAGTACTTC,CASSQRTSGKNIQYF
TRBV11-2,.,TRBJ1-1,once,TGTGCCAGCAGCTTAGAATCTTGGGAGTACACGAACACTGAAGCTTTCTTT,CASSLESWEYTNTEAFF
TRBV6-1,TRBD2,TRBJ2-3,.,TGTGCCAGCAGTGGAACTAGCGGGAGGGCCGCTGGCACAGATACGCAGTATTTT,CASSGTSGRAAGTDTQYF
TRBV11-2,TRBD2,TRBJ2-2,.,TGTGCCAGCAGCTTACTCCGGGAGGCCGGGGAGCTGTTTTTT,CASSLLREAGELFF
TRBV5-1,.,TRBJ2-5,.,TGCGCCAGCAGCTTGTTGACTGCGGCAGAGACCCAGTACTTC,CASSLLTAAETQYF
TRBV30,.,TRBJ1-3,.,TGTGCCTGGACCACAGGGACGAGAAACACCATATATTTT,CAWTTGTRNTIYF
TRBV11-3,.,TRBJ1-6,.,TGTGCCAGCAGCTTAGACGGAGTTTCACCCCTCCACTTT,CASSLDGVSPLHF
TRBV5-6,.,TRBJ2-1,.,TGTGCCAGCAGCCCGCTGACTCCCTACAATGAGCAGTTCTTC,CASSPLTPYNEQFF
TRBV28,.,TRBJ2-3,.,TGTGCCAGCAGTTTTGGGGCAGACAGCACAAATACGCAGTATTTT,CASSFGADSTNTQYF
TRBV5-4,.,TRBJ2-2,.,TGTGCCAGCAGCCCCAGGGGAGACACCGGGGAGCTGTTTTTT,CASSPRGDTGELFF
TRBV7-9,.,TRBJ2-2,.,TGTGCCAGCAGCTTAGGCCTCCGGGTCAAGGCCGGGGAGCTGTTTTTT,CASSLGLRVKAGELFF
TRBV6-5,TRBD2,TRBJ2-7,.,TGTGCCAGCAGTTCCCGGACTAGCGGTCTTTACGAGCAGTACTTC,CASSSRTSGLYEQYF
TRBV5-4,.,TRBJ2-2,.,TGTGCCAGCAGCACATACAGGGCCGGGGAGCTGTTTTTT,CASSTYRAGELFF
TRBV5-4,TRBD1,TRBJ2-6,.,TGTGCCAGCAGAACCGGGACAGGGTCTTTTGGGGCCAACGTCCTGACTTTC,CASRTGTGSFGANVLTF
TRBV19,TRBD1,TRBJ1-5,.,TGTGCCAGTAGTATACTTACAGGGGGCAGTCAGCCCCAGCATTTT,CASSILTGGSQPQHF
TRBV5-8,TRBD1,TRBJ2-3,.,TGTGCCAGCAGCTTACGGACAGGGGGATCTACGCAGTATTTT,CASSLRTGGSTQYF
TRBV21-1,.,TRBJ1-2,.,TGTGCCAGCAGCAAAGGGTGGAACAGAGACCATTATGGCTACACCTTC,CASSKGWNRDHYGYTF
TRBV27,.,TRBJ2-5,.,TGTGCCAGCAGCCCCCGGGTGGGGGGGACCCAGTACTTC,CASSPRVGGTQYF
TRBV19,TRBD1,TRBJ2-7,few,TGTGCCAGTAGCCATAACACAGGGGGTCAGTACGAGCAGTACTTC,CASSHNTGGQYEQYF
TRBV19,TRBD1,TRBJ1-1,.,TGTGCCACCATACAAACCGGGACAGGGGAAGCTTTCTTT,CATIQTGTGEAFF
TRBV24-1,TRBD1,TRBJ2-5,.,TGTGCCACCAGTGCCGGGACAGGAAAATACCAAGAGACCCAGTACTTC,CATSAGTGKYQETQYF
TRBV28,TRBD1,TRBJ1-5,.,TGTGCCAGCAGTTTAAAGGGGCAGGGGGTTCAGCCCCAGCATTTT,CASSLKGQGVQPQHF
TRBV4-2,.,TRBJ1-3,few,TGTGCCAGCAGCCAAGACGTCTTCCCCAGGGATGGAAACACCATATATTTT,CASSQDVFPRDGNTIYF
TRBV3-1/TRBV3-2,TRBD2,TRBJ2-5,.,TGTGCCAGCAGCCCGCGGGAGGGGAATGGAGAGACCCAGTACTTC,CASSPREGNGETQYF
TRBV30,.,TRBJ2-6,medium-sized,TGTGCCTGGAGTCACGGGGCTGGGGCCAACGTCCTGACTTTC,CAWSHGAGANVLTF
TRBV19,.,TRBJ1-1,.,TGTGCCAGTAGTATACTCCATGCGGGAGACACTGAAGCTTTCTTT,CASSILHAGDTEAFF
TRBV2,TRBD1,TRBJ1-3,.,TGTGCCAGCATTGGACAGGGAGGCATTTACTCTGGAAACACCATATATTTT,CASIGQGGIYSGNTIYF
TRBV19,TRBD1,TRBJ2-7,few,TGTGCCAGTAGTATCACCGGGACAGACTCCTACGAGCAGTACTTC,CASSITGTDSYEQYF
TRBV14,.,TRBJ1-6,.,TGTGCCAGCAGGCCGGGCGGGGGTGGTAATTCACCCCTCCACTTT,CASRPGGGGNSPLHF
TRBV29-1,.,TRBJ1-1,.,TGCAGCGCACGCGAAGGGGTGAACACTGAAGCTTTCTTT,CSAREGVNTEAFF
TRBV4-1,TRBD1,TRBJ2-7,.,TGCGCCAGCAGCCAAGAGGTCTCCGGGACAGGGGCCTACGAGCAGTACTTC,CASSQEVSGTGAYEQYF
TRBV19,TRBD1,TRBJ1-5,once,TGTGCCAGTAGTCCGGGACAGAAAAATCAGCCCCAGCATTTT,CASSPGQKNQPQHF
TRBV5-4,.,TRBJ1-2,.,TGTGCCAGCAGCTTGGCGGCCGAGGATGGCTACACCTTC,CASSLAAEDGYTF
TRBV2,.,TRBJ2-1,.,TGTGCCACCAACCCGCAGGGAATCGACTACAATGAGCAGTTCTTC,CATNPQGIDYNEQFF
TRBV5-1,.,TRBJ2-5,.,TGCGCCAGCAGCTTGGGGGGCCGAGGAGGGACCTACCAAGAGACCCAGTACTTC,CASSLGGRGGTYQETQYF
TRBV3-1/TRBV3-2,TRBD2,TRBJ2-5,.,TGTGCCAGCAGCCAAATAGCGGGCGGGGAGACCCAGTACTTC,CASSQIAGGETQYF
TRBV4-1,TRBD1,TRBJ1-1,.,TGCGCCAGCAGCCAAACAGGGGTTTTGAACACTGAAGCTTTCTTT,CASSQTGVLNTEAFF
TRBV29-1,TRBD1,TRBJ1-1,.,TGCAGCGTTAGCCAGGGGGTTGGGGCTGAAGCTTTCTTT,CSVSQGVGAEAFF
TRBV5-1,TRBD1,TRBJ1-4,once,TGCGCCAGCAGATCCGGGACAGGGGACGAAAAACTGTTTTTT,CASRSGTGDEKLFF
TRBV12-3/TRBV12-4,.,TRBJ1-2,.,TGTGCCAGCAGTTTTGGGCCTGGCTACACCTTC,CASSFGPGYTF
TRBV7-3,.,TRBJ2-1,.,TGTGCCAGCAGCTTAAGTTCGACAGCAAATGCCTACAATGAGCAGTTCTTC,CASSLSSTANAYNEQFF
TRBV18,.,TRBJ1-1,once,TGTGCCAGCTCTGTCAGGGGGAACACTGAAGCTTTCTTT,CASSVRGNTEAFF
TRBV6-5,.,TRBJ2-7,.,TGTGCCAGCAGTTACTCGGTGTCCGGGTCTGCCTACGAGCAGTACTTC,CASSYSVSGSAYEQYF
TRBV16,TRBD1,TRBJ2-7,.,TGTGCCAGCAGCCCACTCGCTACAGGGGCTACCTACGAGCAGTACTTC,CASSPLATGATYEQYF
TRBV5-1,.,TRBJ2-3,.,TGCGCCAGCAGCACGGGGGGCTACACAGATACGCAGTATTTT,CASSTGGYTDTQYF
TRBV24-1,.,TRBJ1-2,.,TGTGCCACCAGTGATCCGACAGGTTCGCCGGGCTACACCTTC,CATSDPTGSPGYTF
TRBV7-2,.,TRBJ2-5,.,TGTGCCAGCAGCCCATACTCTGAGACCCAGTACTTC,CASSPYSETQYF
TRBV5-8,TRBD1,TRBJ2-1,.,TGTGCCAGCAGCTACAGGGGCTCCTACAATGAGCAGTTCTTC,CASSYRGSYNEQFF
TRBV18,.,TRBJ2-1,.,TGTGCCAGCTCAACATTGGGGCTAAGCTCCTACAATGAGCAGTTCTTC,CASSTLGLSSYNEQFF
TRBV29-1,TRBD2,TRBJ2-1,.,TGCAGCGGACGGACTAGCGGGAGGAACAATGAGCAGTTCTTC,CSGRTSGRNNEQFF
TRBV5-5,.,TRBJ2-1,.,TGTGCCAGCAGTTTGGACTCAAATGAGCAGTTCTTC,CASSLDSNEQFF
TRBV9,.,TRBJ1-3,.,TGTGCCAGCAGCGTAGCTCCGGGAACGACTGGAAACACCATATATTTT,CASSVAPGTTGNTIYF